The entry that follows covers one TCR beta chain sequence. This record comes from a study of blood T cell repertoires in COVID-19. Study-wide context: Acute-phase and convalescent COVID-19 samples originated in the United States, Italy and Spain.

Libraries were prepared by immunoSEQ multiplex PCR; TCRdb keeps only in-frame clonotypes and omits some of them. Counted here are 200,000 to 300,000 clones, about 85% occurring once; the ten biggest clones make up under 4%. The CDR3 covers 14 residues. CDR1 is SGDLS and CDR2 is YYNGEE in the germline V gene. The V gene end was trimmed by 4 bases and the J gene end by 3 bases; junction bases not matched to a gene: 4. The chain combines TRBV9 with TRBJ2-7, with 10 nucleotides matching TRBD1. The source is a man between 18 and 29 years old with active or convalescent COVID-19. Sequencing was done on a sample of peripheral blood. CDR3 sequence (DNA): TGTGCCAGCAGCCCACGGACAGGGGGCTACGAGCAGTACTTC. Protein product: CASSPRTGGYEQYF.